This TCR beta chain was sequenced during a study of cytomegalovirus exposure and HLA in healthy donors. Comments on this clone: Its antigen is as yet unknown.

Broader study findings: Among immune exposure information, only CMV serostatus was available. A link between a missense DCLRE1C variant and TCR beta V- and J-gene trimming emerged from a later analysis. Reportedly, a later analysis found an Asian-associated ancestry cluster had fewer N-insertions than the approximately 670-donor mean.

CDR1 is MNHNS, CDR2 SASEGT, per germline. V was pared by 11 bases and J by 7 bases, with 14 bases of the junction left unmatched. The CDR3 runs to 14 residues. This cohort consisted of healthy bone marrow donors. The PCR ran on 60 Vbeta and 13 Jbeta primers. Generated by immunoSEQ multiplex PCR, the TCRdb table keeps only in-frame clones and is missing some. Counted here are about 120,000 clones, approximately 83% occurring once; the ten biggest clones make up about 3.9%. Sequencing used PBMCs. J is TRBJ2-1 and V is TRBV6-1, with 7 bases identical to TRBD2. The TCR sequence derives from a middle-aged woman in good health and CMV-seropositive. The CDR3 region is CAFGREVRGNEQFF. CDR3 sequence (DNA): TGTGCCTTCGGTCGGGAGGTGAGAGGAAATGAGCAGTTCTTC.